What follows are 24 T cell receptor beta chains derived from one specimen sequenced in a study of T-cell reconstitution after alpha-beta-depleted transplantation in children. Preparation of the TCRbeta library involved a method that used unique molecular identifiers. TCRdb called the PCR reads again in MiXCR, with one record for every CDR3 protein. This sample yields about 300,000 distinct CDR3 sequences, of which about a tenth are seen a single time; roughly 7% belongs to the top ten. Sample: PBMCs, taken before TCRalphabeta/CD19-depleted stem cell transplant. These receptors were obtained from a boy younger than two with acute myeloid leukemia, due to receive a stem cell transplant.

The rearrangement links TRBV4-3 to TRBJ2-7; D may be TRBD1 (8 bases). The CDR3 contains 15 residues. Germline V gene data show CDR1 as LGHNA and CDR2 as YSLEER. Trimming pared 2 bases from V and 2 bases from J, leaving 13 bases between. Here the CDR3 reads CASSQTTGGAYEQYF. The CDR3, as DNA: TGCGCCAGCAGCCAAACAACAGGGGGGGCCTACGAGCAGTACTTC.

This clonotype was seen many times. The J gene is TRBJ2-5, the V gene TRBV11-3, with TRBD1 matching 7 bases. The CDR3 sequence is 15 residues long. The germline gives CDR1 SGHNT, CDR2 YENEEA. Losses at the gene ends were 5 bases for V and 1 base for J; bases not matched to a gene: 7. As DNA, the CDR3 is TGTGCCAGCAGCCCGGGACAGACATCCCAAGAGACCCAGTACTTC. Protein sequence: CASSPGQTSQETQYF.

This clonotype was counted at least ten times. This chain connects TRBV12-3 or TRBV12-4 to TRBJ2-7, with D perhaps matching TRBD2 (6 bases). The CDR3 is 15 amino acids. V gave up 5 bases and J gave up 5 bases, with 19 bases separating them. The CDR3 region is CASSASGPHRNEQYF. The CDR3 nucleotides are TGTGCCAGCAGTGCCAGCGGGCCCCACCGCAACGAGCAGTACTTC.

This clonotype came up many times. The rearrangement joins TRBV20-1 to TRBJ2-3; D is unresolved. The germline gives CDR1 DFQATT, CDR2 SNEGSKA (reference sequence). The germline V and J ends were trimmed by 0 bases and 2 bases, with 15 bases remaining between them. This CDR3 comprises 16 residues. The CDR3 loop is CSARDLGFTHTDTQYF. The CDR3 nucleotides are TGCAGTGCTAGAGATCTGGGTTTCACCCACACAGATACGCAGTATTTT.

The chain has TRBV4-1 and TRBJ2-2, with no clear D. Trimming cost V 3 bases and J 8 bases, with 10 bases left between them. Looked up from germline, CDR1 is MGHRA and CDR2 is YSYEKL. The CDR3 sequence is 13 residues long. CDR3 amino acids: CASSHLREGELFF. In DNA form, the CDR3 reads TGCGCCAGCAGCCACCTAAGGGAAGGGGAGCTGTTTTTT.

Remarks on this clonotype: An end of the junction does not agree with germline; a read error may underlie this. The CDR3 region has the DNA TGTGCCAGCGGCTTATTCGGGACAGCCTACAATGAGCAGTTCTTC. Translated: CASGLFGTAYNEQFF. The chain employs TRBV7-2 and TRBJ2-1; 7 nucleotides match TRBD1. Germline CDR1 and CDR2: SGHTA and FQGNSA. The CDR3 runs 15 residues.

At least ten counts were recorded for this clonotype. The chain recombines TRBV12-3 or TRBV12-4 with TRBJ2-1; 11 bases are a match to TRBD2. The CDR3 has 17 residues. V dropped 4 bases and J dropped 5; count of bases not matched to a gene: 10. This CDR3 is CASSSDLAGGNNNEQFF. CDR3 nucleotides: TGTGCCAGCAGTTCGGATCTAGCGGGAGGCAATAACAATGAGCAGTTCTTC.

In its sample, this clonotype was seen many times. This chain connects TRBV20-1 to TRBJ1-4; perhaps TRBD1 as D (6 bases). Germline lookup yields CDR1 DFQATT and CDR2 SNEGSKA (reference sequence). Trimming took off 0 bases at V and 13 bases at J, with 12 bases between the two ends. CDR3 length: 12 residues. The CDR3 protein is CSARDGDIGLFF. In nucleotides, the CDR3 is TGCAGTGCTAGAGATGGGGACATCGGACTGTTTTTT.

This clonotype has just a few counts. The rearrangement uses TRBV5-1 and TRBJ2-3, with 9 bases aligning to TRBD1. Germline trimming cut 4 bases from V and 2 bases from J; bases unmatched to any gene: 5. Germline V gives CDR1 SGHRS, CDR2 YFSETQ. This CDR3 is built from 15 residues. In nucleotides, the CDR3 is TGCGCCAGCAGCGCGGGACAGGGAGTCACAGATACGCAGTATTTT. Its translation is CASSAGQGVTDTQYF.

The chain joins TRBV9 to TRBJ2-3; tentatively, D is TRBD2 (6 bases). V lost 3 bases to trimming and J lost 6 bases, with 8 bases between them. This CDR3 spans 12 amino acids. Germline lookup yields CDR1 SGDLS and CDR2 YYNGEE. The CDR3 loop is CASSGGGDTQYF. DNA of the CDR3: TGTGCCAGCAGCGGCGGAGGGGATACGCAGTATTTT.

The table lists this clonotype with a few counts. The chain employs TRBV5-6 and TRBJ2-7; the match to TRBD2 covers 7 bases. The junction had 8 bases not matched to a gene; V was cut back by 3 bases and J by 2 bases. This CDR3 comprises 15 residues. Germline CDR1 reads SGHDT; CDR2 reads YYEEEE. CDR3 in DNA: TGTGCCAGCAGCTCCGGGACTATTAGACCCTACGAGCAGTACTTC. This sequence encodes CASSSGTIRPYEQYF.

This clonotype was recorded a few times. The CDR3 loop is CASSQERTGGYEQYF. The DNA for the CDR3 is TGTGCCAGCAGCCAAGAGCGCACTGGAGGATACGAGCAGTACTTC. V usage is TRBV3-1 and J usage is TRBJ2-7; possible D gene TRBD2, 5 bases. The CDR3 totals 15 residues. The V and J ends lost 0 bases and 4 bases respectively, with 13 bases between them. Germline V gene lookup returns CDR1 LGHDT and CDR2 YNNKEL (reference sequence).

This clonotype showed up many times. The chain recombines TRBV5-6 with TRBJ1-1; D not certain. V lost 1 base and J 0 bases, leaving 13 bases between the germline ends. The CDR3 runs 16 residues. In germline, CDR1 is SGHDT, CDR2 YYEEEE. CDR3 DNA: TGTGCCAGCAGCTTGTCGAACGCCACTGTGAACACTGAAGCTTTCTTT. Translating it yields CASSLSNATVNTEAFF.

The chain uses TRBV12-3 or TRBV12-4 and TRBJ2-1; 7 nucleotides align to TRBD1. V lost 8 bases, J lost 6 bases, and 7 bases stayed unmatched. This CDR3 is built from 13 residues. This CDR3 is CASGARTGNEQFF. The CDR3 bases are TGTGCCAGCGGCGCCCGGACAGGCAATGAGCAGTTCTTC.

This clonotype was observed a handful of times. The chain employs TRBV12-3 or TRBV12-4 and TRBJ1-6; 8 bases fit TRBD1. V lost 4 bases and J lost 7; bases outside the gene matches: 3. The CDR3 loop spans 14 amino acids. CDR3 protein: CASSSGQVNSPLHF. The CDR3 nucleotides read TGTGCCAGCAGTTCGGGACAGGTGAATTCACCCCTCCACTTT.

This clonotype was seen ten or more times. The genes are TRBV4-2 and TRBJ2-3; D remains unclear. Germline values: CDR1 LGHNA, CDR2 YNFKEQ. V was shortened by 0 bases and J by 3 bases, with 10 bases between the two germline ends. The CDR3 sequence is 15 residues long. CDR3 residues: CASSQDSGETDTQYF. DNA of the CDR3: TGTGCCAGCAGCCAAGATAGTGGGGAAACAGATACGCAGTATTTT.

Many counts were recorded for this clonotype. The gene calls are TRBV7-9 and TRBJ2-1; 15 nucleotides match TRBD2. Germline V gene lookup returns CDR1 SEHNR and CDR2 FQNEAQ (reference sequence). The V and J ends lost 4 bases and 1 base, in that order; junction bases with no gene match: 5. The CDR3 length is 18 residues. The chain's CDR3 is CASSSGLAGGRSYNEQFF. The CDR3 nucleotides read TGTGCCAGCAGCTCCGGACTAGCGGGGGGGCGGTCCTACAATGAGCAGTTCTTC. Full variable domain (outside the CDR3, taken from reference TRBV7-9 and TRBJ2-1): DTGVSQNPRHKITKRGQNVTFRCDPISEHNRLYWYRQTLGQGPEFLTYFQNEAQLEKSRLLSDRFSAERPKGSFSTLEIQRTEQGDSAMYLCASSSGLAGGRSYNEQFFGPGTRLTVL.

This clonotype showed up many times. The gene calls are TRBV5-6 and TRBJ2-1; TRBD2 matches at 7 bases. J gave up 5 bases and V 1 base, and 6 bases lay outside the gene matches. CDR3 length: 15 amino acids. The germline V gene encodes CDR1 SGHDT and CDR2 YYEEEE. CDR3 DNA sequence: TGTGCCAGCAGCTTGAGGACTAGGGCCCACAATGAGCAGTTCTTC. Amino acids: CASSLRTRAHNEQFF.

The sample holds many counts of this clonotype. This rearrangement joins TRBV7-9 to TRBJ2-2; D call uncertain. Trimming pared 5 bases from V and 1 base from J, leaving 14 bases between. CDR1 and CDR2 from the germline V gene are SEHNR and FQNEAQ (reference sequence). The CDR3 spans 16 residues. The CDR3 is CASSRTRTENTGELFF. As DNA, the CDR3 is TGTGCCAGCAGCCGCACTCGGACGGAGAACACCGGGGAGCTGTTTTTT.

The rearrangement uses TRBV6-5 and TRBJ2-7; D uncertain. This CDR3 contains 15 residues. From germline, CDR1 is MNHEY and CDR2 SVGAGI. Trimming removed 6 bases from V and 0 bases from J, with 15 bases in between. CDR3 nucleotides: TGTGCCAGCAGCTATTCTAGAGAGAGCTCCTACGAGCAGTACTTC. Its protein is CASSYSRESSYEQYF.

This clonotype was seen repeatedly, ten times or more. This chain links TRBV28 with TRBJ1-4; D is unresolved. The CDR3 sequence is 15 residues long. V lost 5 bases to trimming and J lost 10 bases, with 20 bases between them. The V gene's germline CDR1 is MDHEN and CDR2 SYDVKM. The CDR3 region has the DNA TGTGCCAGCAGTCCACGGGCCCCTCCCGGCAGAAAACTGTTTTTT. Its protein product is CASSPRAPPGRKLFF.

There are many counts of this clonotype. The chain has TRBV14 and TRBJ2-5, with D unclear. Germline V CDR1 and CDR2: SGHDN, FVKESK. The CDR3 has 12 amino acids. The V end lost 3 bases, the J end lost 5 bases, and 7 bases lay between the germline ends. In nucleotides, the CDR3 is TGTGCCAGCAGCCAGAGCTCGGAGACCCAGTACTTC. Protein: CASSQSSETQYF. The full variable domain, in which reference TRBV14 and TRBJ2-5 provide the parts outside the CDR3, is EAGVTQFPSHSVIEKGQTVTLRCDPISGHDNLYWYRRVMGKEIKFLLHFVKESKQDESGMPNNRFLAERTGGTYSTLKVQPAELEDSGVYFCASSQSSETQYFGPGTRLLVL.

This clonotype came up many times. The CDR3 DNA reads TGTGCCAGCAGCTTATTTCAGGGAAGTAACTATGGCTACACCTTC. Its translation: CASSLFQGSNYGYTF. The chain joins TRBV7-9 to TRBJ1-2; TRBD1 might be the D (5 bases). The CDR3 consists of 15 residues. The ends were cut back, 2 bases at V and 1 base at J, with 11 bases in the middle. Germline values: CDR1 SEHNR, CDR2 FQNEAQ (reference sequence).

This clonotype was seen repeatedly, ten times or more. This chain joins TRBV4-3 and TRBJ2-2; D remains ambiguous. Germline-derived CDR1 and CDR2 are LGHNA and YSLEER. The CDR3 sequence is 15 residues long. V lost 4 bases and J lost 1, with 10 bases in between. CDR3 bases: TGCGCCAGCAGCCTTAGTCCGGTGAACACCGGGGAGCTGTTTTTT. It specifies CASSLSPVNTGELFF.